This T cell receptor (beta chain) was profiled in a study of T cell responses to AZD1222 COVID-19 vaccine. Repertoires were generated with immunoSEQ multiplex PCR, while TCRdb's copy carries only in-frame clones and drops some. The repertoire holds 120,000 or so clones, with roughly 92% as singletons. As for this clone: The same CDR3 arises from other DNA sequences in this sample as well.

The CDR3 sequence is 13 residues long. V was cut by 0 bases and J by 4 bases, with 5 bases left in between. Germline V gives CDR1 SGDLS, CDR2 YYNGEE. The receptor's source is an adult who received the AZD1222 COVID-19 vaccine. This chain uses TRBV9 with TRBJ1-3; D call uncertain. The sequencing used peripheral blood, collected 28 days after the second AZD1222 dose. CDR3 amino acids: CASSVGSGNTIYF. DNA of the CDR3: TGTGCCAGCAGCGTAGGTTCGGGAAACACCATATATTTT.